A single sample is the source of the 31 T cell receptor beta chains below, sequenced in a study of tumor-infiltrating lymphocytes in primary liver carcinoma (dated by TCRdb to 2015 to 2018). Blood RNA was extracted from unsorted whole blood using TRIzol reagent, and germline DNA was obtained with the DNeasy Blood & Tissue kit. The instrument was an Illumina HiSeq 2500. Using a constant-region primer and ProtoScript II reverse transcriptase, TCRbeta-specific cDNA was reverse-transcribed from about 540 ng total RNA. Construction of the TCRbeta libraries relied on three nested rounds of multiplex PCR, following a slightly modified ARM-PCR procedure. Multiplex TRBV1-TRBV30 forward primers and a Cbeta reverse primer were used in the first two PCR rounds, each of which was run for approximately 9 cycles. Clones were called with MiXCR by TCRdb after fastp trimmed the public reads at Q25, and only in-frame beta chains were retained. Rows with one shared CDR3 protein collapse into an entry with the most common genes and DNA. Counted in this sample were about 180,000 distinct CDR3 sequences; around 60% of them appeared once. The ten largest clones represent 72% of the sample.

What was sequenced was peripheral blood. The receptors come from a man aged 35 to 55 with primary liver carcinoma and hepatitis B virus infection.

Notes on this clonotype: A read error may be the cause here, since a much bigger clone is one base away. The chain links TRBV12-3 or TRBV12-4 to TRBJ2-1; 7 bases fit TRBD2. V was pared by 10 bases and J by 1 base, with 7 bases of the junction left unmatched. The CDR3 is 14 residues long. CDR3 amino acids: CAIRSGNSYNEQFF. The CDR3 nucleotides are TGTGCCATCCGGAGCGGGAATTCCTACAATGAGCAGTTCTTC.

Notes on this clonotype: With a much larger clone just one base away, this may be a read error. The chain uses TRBV29-1 and TRBJ2-7; TRBD2 matches 7 bases. The CDR3 totals 14 residues. Germline trimming cut 5 bases from V and 2 bases from J; bases unmatched to any gene: 9. The germline gives CDR1 SQVTM, CDR2 ANQGSEA. CDR3 DNA: TGCAGCGTTCTCCGGGGAGGGTTGACCTACGAGCAGTACTTC. Its translation is CSVLRGGLTYEQYF.

This CDR3 is CASNLIGGASEQYF. DNA for the CDR3: TGTGCCAGCAACTTGATAGGGGGCGCATCCGAGCAGTACTTC. The chain is built from TRBV11-2 and TRBJ2-7, with 7 bases aligning to TRBD1. With 7 bases clipped from V and 6 bases from J, the junction kept 12 bases outside the gene matches. This CDR3 has 14 residues. Per germline, CDR1 SGHAT and CDR2 FQNNGV.

Concerning this clonotype: This is likely a read error, given that the CDR3 carries no conserved phenylalanine or tryptophan at its end. The chain joins TRBV11-2 to TRBJ1-1, with a weak D call TRBD1 (6 bases). From germline, CDR1 is SGHAT and CDR2 FQNNGV. The germline V and J ends were trimmed by 0 bases and 3 bases, with 11 bases remaining between them. The length of the CDR3 is 15 residues. The CDR3 region is CASSLEPGADTEAFS. CDR3 sequence (DNA): TGTGCCAGCAGCTTAGAACCGGGGGCGGACACTGAAGCTTTCTCT.

This clonotype was seen only once. The CDR3 DNA is TGCGCCAGCAGTGAGGATGTCGGACTAGCGGGGCCGAACACCGGGGAGCTGTTTTTT. Protein product: CASSEDVGLAGPNTGELFF. The rearrangement joins TRBV10-2 to TRBJ2-2; 12 bases fit TRBD2. CDR1 is WSHSY, CDR2 SAAADI, per germline. The CDR3 has 19 amino acids. J was trimmed by 0 bases and V by 2 bases; bases with no gene match: 7.

In regard to this clonotype: Sequence at one end of the junction differs from germline and may be a read error. The chain has TRBV12-3 or TRBV12-4 and TRBJ2-1; 8 nucleotides line up with TRBD2. The CDR3 spans 16 residues. CDR3 nucleotide sequence: TGTGCCAGCAGAGGTGGAAGCGGGAGTGGTTACAATGAGCACTTCTTC. It specifies CASRGGSGSGYNEHFF.

This clonotype was observed a few times. V and J are TRBV10-3 and TRBJ2-7; D may correspond to TRBD1 or TRBD2 (6 bases each). The CDR3 has 13 amino acids. V lost 10 bases, J lost 3 bases, and 16 bases lay in between. Looked up from germline, CDR1 is ENHRY and CDR2 is SYGVKD. In DNA, the CDR3 is TGTGCCACCCGGAGGGACACATTCTACGAGCAGTACTTC. Amino acid sequence: CATRRDTFYEQYF.

This clonotype was recorded many times. V usage is TRBV11-2 and J usage is TRBJ2-1; 14 positions agree with TRBD2. CDR1 and CDR2 from the germline V gene are SGHAT and FQNNGV. CDR3 size: 15 residues. The V segment lost 5 bases and the J segment 6 bases; nucleotides outside the gene matches: 3. This CDR3 is CASSLGTSGSNEQFF. DNA for the CDR3: TGTGCCAGCAGCCTCGGGACTAGCGGGAGCAATGAGCAGTTCTTC.

About this clonotype itself: At one boundary the junction diverges from the germline segment, which might be a read error. J is TRBJ2-6 and V is TRBV5-4; 8 bases are a match to TRBD2. This CDR3 contains 17 residues. Germline V gene data show CDR1 as SGHNT and CDR2 as YYREEE (reference sequence). Here the CDR3 DNA reads TGTGCCAGCAGCTCGACGGGAGGGGATAGTAGGACCAAAGTCCTGACTTTC. This translates into CASSSTGGDSRTKVLTF.

As concerns this clonotype: A much bigger clone sits one base away, suggesting this may be a read error. Without the conserved terminal phenylalanine or tryptophan, this CDR3 likely stems from a read error. This sequence joins TRBV12-3 or TRBV12-4 and TRBJ2-4; perhaps TRBD1 as D (5 bases). The CDR3 has 15 residues. Trimming cost V 3 bases and J 0 bases, with 9 bases left between them. CDR3 sequence reads: CASSFGQGAKNIQYY. CDR3 nucleotides: TGTGCCAGCAGTTTCGGGCAGGGAGCCAAAAACATTCAGTACTAC.

A word on this clonotype: A clone one base away is much larger, so this may be a read error. J is TRBJ2-7 and V is TRBV11-3; 7 nucleotides agree with TRBD2. The CDR3 runs to 14 residues. J gave up 6 bases and V 5 bases, and 10 bases lay outside the gene matches. Germline V gives CDR1 SGHNT, CDR2 YENEEA. CDR3 in DNA: TGTGCCAGCAGCCCCAGCGGGACCTTAGGCGAGCAGTACTTC. This encodes CASSPSGTLGEQYF.

The table lists this clonotype with a few counts. A junction boundary mismatches the germline segment, possibly from a read error. The CDR3 protein is CSVDSSEGASGRFHEQYF. As DNA, the CDR3 is TGCAGCGTTGATTCATCTGAGGGGGCTAGCGGGAGGTTCCACGAGCAGTATTTC. The V and J genes are TRBV29-1 and TRBJ2-7, with 11 bases that match TRBD2. The CDR3 length is 18 residues. Germline CDR1 SQVTM, CDR2 ANQGSEA.

The chain uses TRBV21-1 and TRBJ1-1. TRBV21-1 constitutes a pseudogene. The CDR3 runs 17 residues. The CDR3 spells CASSKERWGCLNTEAFF. The CDR3 nucleotides are TGTGCCAGCAGCAAAGAGCGATGGGGTTGTTTGAACACTGAAGCTTTCTTT.

This CDR3 reads CASSPTTGTGSDEQYF. The CDR3 nucleotides are TGTGCCAGCAGTCCTACTACCGGGACAGGGAGTGACGAGCAGTACTTC. The chain recombines TRBV12-3 or TRBV12-4 with TRBJ2-7; 9 nucleotides match TRBD1. The CDR3 spans 16 residues. The J segment lost 5 bases and the V segment lost 5 bases, leaving 13 bases of the junction unmatched.

This clonotype was counted at least ten times. This chain joins TRBV11-2 and TRBJ2-5; no reliable D call. V was clipped by 5 bases and J by 2 bases, with 6 bases between them. This CDR3 comprises 12 residues. Germline CDR1 is SGHAT and CDR2 is FQNNGV. The CDR3 nucleotides read TGTGCCAGCAGCCAGGCGCAAGAGACCCAGTACTTC. As protein: CASSQAQETQYF.

To note about this clonotype: At one end, the junction sequence differs from germline, possibly due to a read error. This chain joins TRBV6-1 and TRBJ1-2; D ambiguous. Germline CDR1 reads MNHNS; CDR2 reads SASEGT. This CDR3 region has 15 residues. In DNA, the CDR3 is TGTGCCAGCAGTGAAATCCACAGCTCTAACTGTGGCTACACCTTC. Translated, it gives CASSEIHSSNCGYTF.

The rearrangement joins TRBV18 to TRBJ2-2; D gene ambiguous. Trimming removed 3 bases from V and 0 bases from J, with 2 bases in between. The CDR3 is 13 amino acids. Germline V CDR1 and CDR2: KGHSH, LQKENI. DNA for the CDR3: TGTGCCAGCTCACCTCCGAACACCGGGGAGCTGTTTTTT. It encodes CASSPPNTGELFF. The full variable domain, rest sourced from reference TRBV18 and TRBJ2-2, is NAGVMQNPRHLVRRRGQEARLRCSPMKGHSHVYWYRQLPEEGLKFMVYLQKENIIDESGMPKERFSAEFPKEGPSILRIQQVVRGDSAAYFCASSPPNTGELFFGEGSRLTVL.

The sample holds many counts of this clonotype. This chain uses TRBV11-1 with TRBJ2-2, with 10 bases matching TRBD2. With 1 base clipped from V and 6 bases from J, the junction kept 5 bases outside the gene matches. CDR1 is SGHAT and CDR2 is FQDESV in the germline V gene (reference sequence). There are 16 residues in the CDR3. The CDR3 bases are TGTGCCAGCAGCTTAGGGGCTAGCGGGAGTCCCGGGGAGCTGTTTTTT. It translates to CASSLGASGSPGELFF. Variable domain in full (rest from reference TRBV11-1 and TRBJ2-2): EAEVAQSPRYKITEKSQAVAFWCDPISGHATLYWYRQILGQGPELLVQFQDESVVDDSQLPKDRFSAERLKGVDSTLKIQPAELGDSAMYLCASSLGASGSPGELFFGEGSRLTVL.

The CDR3 DNA reads TGTGCCACCAGGTCGTCACAGGGCTACGAGCAGTACTTC. Translating it yields CATRSSQGYEQYF. The rearrangement links TRBV24-1 to TRBJ2-7, with D perhaps matching TRBD1 (6 bases). Trimming removed 7 bases from V and 3 bases from J, with 12 bases in between. The germline V gene encodes CDR1 KGHDR and CDR2 SFDVKD. The CDR3 loop spans 13 amino acids.

The V call is TRBV6-5, the J call TRBJ2-5, with 7 bases identical to TRBD2. The CDR3 loop spans 12 amino acids. The J segment lost 7 bases and the V segment lost 11 bases, leaving 10 bases of the junction unmatched. CDR1 and CDR2 (germline): MNHEY, SVGAGI. This chain's CDR3 is CACGTTSGTQYF. CDR3 coding DNA: TGTGCCTGCGGGACTACTTCCGGGACCCAGTACTTC.

Note on this clonotype: A much larger clone differs by one base, so this may be a read error. This sequence joins TRBV6-5 and TRBJ2-1, with 12 bases identical to TRBD2. Germline assignment: CDR1 MNHEY and CDR2 SVGAGI. The CDR3 spans 15 residues. The trim removed 8 bases at V and 3 bases at J, leaving 5 bases unmatched. CDR3 DNA sequence: TGTGCCAGCGGTGTGACTAGCGGGAGCTACAATGAGCAGTTCTTC. Translated, it gives CASGVTSGSYNEQFF.

This clonotype has a handful of counts. This chain links TRBV4-1 with TRBJ2-1, with 8 bases aligning to TRBD2. The CDR3 consists of 18 residues. Germline lookup yields CDR1 MGHRA and CDR2 YSYEKL. With 4 bases clipped from V and 7 bases from J, the junction kept 18 bases outside the gene matches. The CDR3, as DNA: TGCGCCAGCAGCCTAGGATTGATTAGCGGGGCGGAGGTAAATGAGCAGTTCTTC. Its protein product is CASSLGLISGAEVNEQFF.

This chain joins TRBV15 and TRBJ2-1, with D tentatively TRBD1 (6 bases). Germline V gene data show CDR1 as LNHNV and CDR2 as YYDKDF (reference sequence). V gave up 0 bases and J gave up 5 bases, with 8 bases separating them. This CDR3 contains 14 residues. CDR3 coding DNA: TGTGCCACCAGCAGAGATCGGACAGACAATGAGCAGTTCTTC. Translating it yields CATSRDRTDNEQFF.

As concerns this clonotype: A read error is likely, as this CDR3 ends without the conserved phenylalanine or tryptophan. V usage is TRBV11-2 and J usage is TRBJ1-2; D remains ambiguous. Looked up from germline, CDR1 is SGHAT and CDR2 is FQNNGV. Trimming stripped 8 bases from V and 4 bases from J, with 11 bases between. The CDR3 covers 12 residues. In DNA, the CDR3 is TGTGCCAGCGGCACCGCCTCCTATGGCTACACCATC. This gives the protein CASGTASYGYTI.

Details on this clonotype: Here the CDR3 omits its conserved ending phenylalanine or tryptophan, so a read error is the likely source. V gene TRBV4-1 combines with J gene TRBJ1-1; maybe TRBD1 (6 bases). Germline assignment: CDR1 MGHRA and CDR2 YSYEKL. This CDR3 comprises 15 residues. V shed 2 bases and J shed 3 bases, with 13 bases lying between them. The CDR3 bases are TGCGCCAGCAGCCAAAGCAGGGGAGGTTACACTGAAGCTTTCTCT. Residues: CASSQSRGGYTEAFS.

J is TRBJ2-7 and V is TRBV29-1, with TRBD2 identical over 10 bases. This CDR3 spans 14 amino acids. Trimming removed 6 bases from V and 0 bases from J; junction bases left unmatched: 5. CDR1 is SQVTM and CDR2 is ANQGSEA in the germline V gene. The CDR3 loop reads CSVSGRGSSYEQYF. CDR3 nucleotide sequence: TGCAGCGTGAGCGGGAGGGGCAGCTCCTACGAGCAGTACTTC.

V gene TRBV10-3 combines with J gene TRBJ2-1; TRBD1 might be the D (6 bases). Trimming removed 7 bases from V and 0 bases from J, with 16 bases in between. Germline loops: CDR1 ENHRY, CDR2 SYGVKD. This CDR3 is built from 16 residues. This CDR3 is CAITLKGGSSYNEQFF. The CDR3 DNA reads TGTGCCATCACCCTCAAAGGGGGAAGCTCCTACAATGAGCAGTTCTTC.

This clonotype was observed a single time. The rearrangement uses TRBV18 and TRBJ1-2, with 9 bases aligning to TRBD1. V gave up 6 bases and J gave up 6 bases; unmatched junction bases: 8. In germline, CDR1 is KGHSH, CDR2 LQKENI. This CDR3 has 14 residues. The CDR3 here is CASSPGTGNNGYTF. CDR3 DNA: TGTGCCAGCTCGCCCGGGACAGGGAATAATGGCTACACCTTC.

The gene calls are TRBV24-1 and TRBJ2-5, with 7 positions matching TRBD2. The CDR3 sequence is 16 residues long. Germline loops: CDR1 KGHDR, CDR2 SFDVKD. Trimming removed 5 bases from V and 0 bases from J; junction bases left unmatched: 8. The CDR3, as DNA: TGTGCCACCAGTGCCGGGAGGACGGGAAACCAAGAGACCCAGTACTTC. Amino acids: CATSAGRTGNQETQYF.

Of note for this clonotype: The junction shows a germline mismatch at one end, possibly a read error. The chain links TRBV7-9 to TRBJ2-1; TRBD2 might be the D (6 bases). CDR3 length equals 16 residues. Germline CDR1 reads SEHNR; CDR2 reads FQNEAQ (reference sequence). CDR3 nucleotides: TGTGCCAGTAGCTCTCCCCGACGGGAGCCCTACAATGAGCAGTTCTTC. It codes for CASSSPRREPYNEQFF.

The chain couples TRBV29-1 to TRBJ2-3; tentative D call: TRBD1 (5 bases). The CDR3 totals 13 residues. The germline V gene encodes CDR1 SQVTM and CDR2 ANQGSEA. Trimming left V 2 bases short and J 7 bases short, with 13 bases between. CDR3 in amino acids: CSVEFTGANTQYF. DNA for the CDR3: TGCAGCGTTGAATTTACAGGTGCAAATACGCAGTATTTT.